This record covers a single T cell receptor (beta chain). V dropped 1 base and J dropped 1 base, with 11 bases sitting between them. Germline CDR1 and CDR2: SGHRS and YFSETQ. The CDR3 runs 16 residues. This sample was included in a study of shared clonotypes between healthy human individuals. Assay used: immunoSEQ multiplex PCR; TCRdb lists only in-frame clones, some missing. The profile shows roughly 2,500,000 clones, 93% of them singletons. This receptor was taken from a man between 18 and 35 years old in good health. Some clones in this sample may be carry-over from other donors' samples. The rearrangement uses TRBV5-1 and TRBJ2-2, with D possibly matching TRBD2 (5 bases). Material: naive CD4+ T cells from PBMCs. The sample's subset: CD45RA+ positively selected. CDR3 coding DNA: TGCGCCAGCAGCTTGTTTGAGGCGGGGAACACCGGGGAGCTGTTTTTT. Protein sequence: CASSLFEAGNTGELFF.